This TCR beta chain was identified during a study of blood T cells in healthy people across ages. Study-level results: CMV status of donors was not determined, possibly confounding expanded clonotype changes.

Combining a sample-barcoded 5' primer with a J-beta primer mix, a second PCR ran for roughly 6 to 12 cycles. From the 5' RACE reads, TCRdb called clonotypes with MiXCR, one entry per CDR3 protein. The sample has hundreds of thousands of distinct CDR3 sequences; roughly 29% are singletons. This CDR3 has 14 residues. Germline-derived CDR1 and CDR2 are MNHEY and SVGEGT. V was pared by 3 bases and J by 5 bases, with 10 bases between. This clonotype was recorded a few times. Its antigen is undetermined. The gene calls are TRBV6-2 or TRBV6-3 and TRBJ1-4; D call uncertain. This clonotype was sampled from a woman in her 70s in good health. The sequenced sample was blood. The CDR3, as DNA: TGTGCCAGCAGTTATCGGCAGAGAAATGAAAAACTGTTTTTT. Residues: CASSYRQRNEKLFF.